The 14 T cell receptor beta chains presented below share a single source sample, sequenced in a study of T cells in localized non-small cell lung cancer. Measured with immunoSEQ multiplex PCR; TCRdb has only the in-frame clones, and not every one. The table has a few thousand clones, 24% seen once. The sequencing used lung tumor tissue, collected before any cancer treatment. All receptors come from a man aged 40-75 years with stage I lung adenocarcinoma.

This clone appeared a few times. The chain recombines TRBV30 with TRBJ2-7; TRBD2 aligns across 15 bases. Germline CDR1 reads GTSNPN; CDR2 reads SVGIG (reference sequence). The CDR3 runs 13 residues. V was clipped by 7 bases and J by 7 bases; unmatched bases: 5. The CDR3 DNA is TGTGCCTCCTCGGGACTAGCGGGAGGAGAGCAGTACGTC. Amino acid sequence: CASSGLAGGEQYV.

In its sample, this clone ranks as medium-sized. The rearrangement uses TRBV11-3 and TRBJ2-3; TRBD1 aligns across 10 bases. The J segment lost 0 bases and the V segment lost 3 bases, leaving 6 bases of the junction unmatched. The germline V gene encodes CDR1 SGHNT and CDR2 YENEEA. The CDR3 runs to 17 residues. The CDR3 DNA sequence: TGTGCCAGCAGCTTGGGACAGGGGACATCTAGCACAGATACGCAGTATTTT. It specifies CASSLGQGTSSTDTQYF.

DNA for the CDR3: TGCGCCAGCAGCTTGGGGAGGTACACTAATGAAAAACTGTTTTTT. It yields the protein CASSLGRYTNEKLFF. The chain employs TRBV5-1 and TRBJ1-4; no definite D call. Germline-derived CDR1 and CDR2 are SGHRS and YFSETQ. The CDR3 length is 15 residues. V shed 0 bases and J shed 2 bases, with 8 bases lying between them.

V usage is TRBV11-3 and J usage is TRBJ2-3, with unresolved D. Germline V gene sequence: CDR1 SGHNT, CDR2 YENEEA. The V gene lost 3 bases and the J gene lost 2 bases, with 12 bases spanning the gap. CDR3 length equals 15 residues. The CDR3 bases are TGTGCCAGCAGCTTGGCCCGCGGAAACACAGATACGCAGTATTTT. This translates into CASSLARGNTDTQYF.

This clone is classed as medium-sized. This chain joins TRBV11-3 and TRBJ2-5; TRBD1 matches 12 bases. Germline CDR1 SGHNT, CDR2 YENEEA. The CDR3 is 18 residues long. Trimming took 6 bases from V and 3 from J; bases not matched to a gene: 14. Written as DNA, the CDR3 is TGTGCCAGCAGAAAGGGACAGGGGGCGCTCGTCTTCGAAGAGACCCAGTACTTC. Amino acid sequence: CASRKGQGALVFEETQYF.

The chain employs TRBV6-8 and TRBJ2-2; D possibly corresponds to TRBD2 (5 bases). In germline, CDR1 is MNHGY, CDR2 SAAAGT. This CDR3 contains 14 residues. V lost 7 bases, J lost 4 bases, and 13 bases lay in between. The CDR3 DNA reads as TGTGCCAGCAAGTGGGAGCGGATCACCGGGGAGCTGTTTTTT. Translated: CASKWERITGELFF.

This chain connects TRBV2 to TRBJ2-1; 7 bases fit TRBD1. This CDR3 comprises 14 residues. CDR1 SNHLY and CDR2 FYNNEI come from the germline V gene. V lost 0 bases to trimming and J lost 5 bases; unmatched junction nucleotides: 1. The CDR3 is CASSEADRHNEQFF. In nucleotides, the CDR3 is TGTGCCAGCAGTGAAGCGGACAGGCACAATGAGCAGTTCTTC.

J is TRBJ1-5 and V is TRBV6-8; D gene ambiguous. CDR3 size: 13 residues. CDR1 and CDR2 (germline): MNHGY, SAAAGT. The V end was cut by 6 bases, the J end by 0 bases, with 6 bases between. The CDR3 spells CASRLYSNQPQHF. The CDR3 DNA follows: TGTGCCAGCAGACTCTATAGCAATCAGCCCCAGCATTTT.

The rearrangement links TRBV30 to TRBJ2-5; D possibly matches TRBD1 or TRBD2 (6 bases each). Trimming stripped 1 base from V and 1 base from J, with 13 bases between. Germline V gene lookup returns CDR1 GTSNPN and CDR2 SVGIG (reference sequence). CDR3 length: 15 amino acids. In nucleotides, the CDR3 is TGTGCCTGGAGTGAGGGGGGCGGGCCCCAAGAGACCCAGTACTTC. Translated: CAWSEGGGPQETQYF.

This clone has just a few counts. This sequence joins TRBV18 and TRBJ2-1, with 15 bases that match TRBD2. Germline lookup yields CDR1 KGHSH and CDR2 LQKENI. The trim removed 4 bases at V and 9 bases at J, leaving 4 bases unmatched. This CDR3 contains 15 residues. CDR3 DNA sequence: TGTGCCAGCTCACAGGGACTAGCGGGAGGAGGTGAGCAGTTCTTC. Translated, it gives CASSQGLAGGGEQFF.

The chain recombines TRBV11-3 with TRBJ2-2; a possible D gene is TRBD2 (6 bases). The CDR3 is made up of 16 amino acids. Germline V gene lookup returns CDR1 SGHNT and CDR2 YENEEA. Trimming removed 1 base from V and 6 bases from J, with 15 bases in between. The CDR3 DNA is TGTGCCAGCAGCTTAGGGGTACTAGCCCGAGCCGGGGAGCTGTTTTTT. It yields the protein CASSLGVLARAGELFF.

V usage is TRBV19 and J usage is TRBJ1-1; no firm D call. Trimming left V 3 bases short and J 5 bases short, with 13 bases between. Per germline, CDR1 LNHDA and CDR2 SQIVND (reference sequence). The CDR3 extends over 14 amino acids. In DNA form, the CDR3 reads TGTGCCAGTAGTATGTTGGGCTTGGGGACTGAAGCTTTCTTT. Its translation is CASSMLGLGTEAFF.

This clone was seen more than once but under ten times. The chain uses TRBV28 and TRBJ1-2; no reliable D call. The germline V gene encodes CDR1 MDHEN and CDR2 SYDVKM. V dropped 0 bases and J dropped 6 bases, with 8 bases sitting between them. This CDR3 is built from 13 residues. DNA for the CDR3: TGTGCCAGCAGTTTATGGTCGAGAGATGGCTACACCTTC. Encoded protein: CASSLWSRDGYTF.

The chain carries TRBV30 and TRBJ1-4; TRBD1 matches 12 bases. The CDR3 is 17 amino acids. With V trimmed by 1 base and J by 2 bases, 5 bases remained unmatched. Per the germline V gene, CDR1 is GTSNPN and CDR2 is SVGIG (reference sequence). This CDR3 is CAWSGGTGGRTNEKLFF. Written as DNA, the CDR3 is TGTGCCTGGAGTGGAGGGACAGGGGGCAGGACTAATGAAAAACTGTTTTTT.